The 32 T cell receptor beta chains below all came from one sample that was sequenced in a study of CD8 T cells in Susac syndrome. Roughly 0.45 to 1 ug RNA was reverse transcribed with random hexamers. A single record per CDR3 protein comes from TCRdb applying MiXCR to the immunoSEQ multiplex PCR reads. The repertoire holds 150,000 to 200,000 distinct CDR3 sequences, with around 93% as singletons. Source material: CD4+ T cells from PBMCs. These TCRs come from a human donor with multiple sclerosis.

V usage is TRBV27 and J usage is TRBJ1-5; D is perhaps TRBD1 (5 bases). CDR1 is MNHEY and CDR2 is SMNVEV in the germline V gene (reference sequence). CDR3 length equals 15 residues. V lost 8 bases and J lost 2, with 16 bases in between. The CDR3 protein is CASGDRGRGNQPQHF. The DNA of the CDR3 is TGTGCCAGCGGGGATAGGGGACGTGGCAATCAGCCCCAGCATTTT.

The rearrangement uses TRBV4-3 and TRBJ2-7, with D perhaps matching TRBD2 (6 bases). The ends were cut back, 0 bases at V and 2 bases at J, with 14 bases in the middle. This CDR3 has 16 residues. The V gene's germline CDR1 is LGHNA and CDR2 YSLEER. The CDR3 sequence is CASSQDLTTRAYEQYF. The CDR3 bases are TGCGCCAGCAGCCAAGATCTGACGACTAGGGCCTACGAGCAGTACTTC.

The genes are TRBV7-2 and TRBJ2-1, with D possibly TRBD1 on 6 matching bases. Trimming shortened V by 2 bases and J by 10 bases, and 15 bases separated the two germline ends. The CDR3 is 14 amino acids. Germline CDR1 is SGHTA and CDR2 is FQGNSA. CDR3 coding DNA: TGTGCCAGCAGCTTAAAAACGGGCAGGGGAGAGCAGTTCTTC. Its translation: CASSLKTGRGEQFF.

The rearrangement links TRBV27 to TRBJ2-1; 9 bases line up with TRBD2. The CDR3 contains 16 residues. Germline CDR1 and CDR2: MNHEY and SMNVEV (reference sequence). The V segment lost 0 bases and the J segment 11 bases; nucleotides outside the gene matches: 11. The CDR3 nucleotides read TGTGCCAGCAGTTTATCGCGGGAGGGCCTTGGGGTAAAGCAGTTCTTC. This translates into CASSLSREGLGVKQFF.

The gene calls are TRBV3-1 and TRBJ1-3; no definite D call. Per germline, CDR1 LGHDT and CDR2 YNNKEL (reference sequence). CDR3 size: 15 residues. Trimming pared 3 bases from V and 0 bases from J, leaving 9 bases between. CDR3 residues: CASSHEGRSGNTIYF. CDR3 coding DNA: TGTGCCAGCAGCCATGAAGGGCGCTCTGGAAACACCATATATTTT.

The chain couples TRBV29-1 to TRBJ2-7, with TRBD1 matching over 7 bases. Germline loops: CDR1 SQVTM, CDR2 ANQGSEA. This CDR3 contains 15 residues. J gave up 2 bases and V 6 bases, and 13 bases lay outside the gene matches. The CDR3 spells CSVTLRDSTTYEQYF. Written as DNA, the CDR3 is TGCAGCGTGACTCTCCGGGACAGCACAACCTACGAGCAGTACTTC.

A few counts support this clonotype. This CDR3 reads CASSLMGSPLHF. The DNA of the CDR3 is TGTGCCAGCAGTTTAATGGGTTCACCCCTCCACTTT. The chain is built from TRBV12-3 or TRBV12-4 and TRBJ1-6; D is uncertain. V lost 2 bases to trimming and J lost 9 bases, with 5 bases between them. This CDR3 has 12 residues.

The CDR3 DNA follows: TGTGCCAGCAGCCGGCTTCAGGGGGGCTTGGGGGAAGCTTTCTTT. Amino acid sequence: CASSRLQGGLGEAFF. The chain recombines TRBV5-4 with TRBJ1-1; TRBD1 matches 7 bases. This CDR3 region has 15 residues. J gave up 8 bases and V 4 bases, and 14 bases lay outside the gene matches. CDR1 is SGHNT, CDR2 YYREEE, per germline (reference sequence).

This rearrangement joins TRBV3-1 to TRBJ2-7, with TRBD2 matching 8 bases. This CDR3 region has 15 residues. The V gene end was trimmed by 1 base and the J gene end by 1 base; junction bases not matched to a gene: 3. Germline assignment: CDR1 LGHDT and CDR2 YNNKEL (reference sequence). This CDR3 reads CASSQAGGRSYEQYF. The CDR3 DNA sequence: TGTGCCAGCAGCCAAGCGGGAGGGCGGTCCTACGAGCAGTACTTC.

The gene calls are TRBV4-1 and TRBJ2-1; possibly TRBD1 for D (5 bases). This CDR3 has 15 residues. V lost 0 bases and J lost 7, with 13 bases in between. Germline CDR1 and CDR2: MGHRA and YSYEKL. The CDR3 sequence: CASSQESLGHNEQFF. The CDR3 DNA reads TGCGCCAGCAGCCAAGAGTCTTTGGGGCATAATGAGCAGTTCTTC.

The chain has TRBV5-4 and TRBJ2-1; TRBD2 matches 8 bases. J gave up 5 bases and V 0 bases, and 7 bases lay outside the gene matches. The CDR3 is made up of 16 amino acids. CDR1 SGHNT and CDR2 YYREEE come from the germline V gene (reference sequence). This CDR3 reads CASSLGVSGVDNEQFF. The CDR3 DNA is TGTGCCAGCAGCTTGGGGGTTAGCGGGGTAGACAATGAGCAGTTCTTC. The whole variable domain, filled in from reference TRBV5-4 and TRBJ2-1, reads ETGVTQSPTHLIKTRGQQVTLRCSSQSGHNTVSWYQQALGQGPQFIFQYYREEENGRGNFPPRFSGLQFPNYSSELNVNALELDDSALYLCASSLGVSGVDNEQFFGPGTRLTVL.

The J gene is TRBJ2-7, the V gene TRBV23-1, with 7 bases matching TRBD1. Being an ORF, TRBV23-1 has a function that is uncertain. With V trimmed by 7 bases and J by 2 bases, 8 bases remained unmatched. The CDR3 is 14 amino acids. As DNA, the CDR3 is TGCGCCAGCAATCGACGGGACAGACCCTACGAGCAGTACTTC. Its protein product is CASNRRDRPYEQYF.

V gene TRBV27 combines with J gene TRBJ2-3; D not certain. Between the trimmed V and J ends, which lost 4 bases and 2 bases, there was a span of 10 bases. The CDR3 has 14 amino acids. CDR1 MNHEY and CDR2 SMNVEV come from the germline V gene (reference sequence). CDR3 DNA sequence: TGTGCCAGCAGTTCGGTCGGATACACAGATACGCAGTATTTT. Translated, it gives CASSSVGYTDTQYF.

The chain recombines TRBV4-3 with TRBJ2-6, with D perhaps matching TRBD1 or TRBD2 (7 bases each). Trimming removed 4 bases from V and 1 base from J, with 17 bases in between. The CDR3 totals 18 residues. From germline, CDR1 is LGHNA and CDR2 YSLEER. The CDR3 protein is CASSPRGGIESGANVLTF. CDR3 sequence (DNA): TGCGCCAGCAGCCCCAGGGGGGGGATAGAATCTGGGGCCAACGTCCTGACTTTC.

Written as DNA, the CDR3 is TGTGCCAGCAGCTCAGGGACAGGGCAAAACACCATATATTTT. It specifies CASSSGTGQNTIYF. V gene TRBV7-4 combines with J gene TRBJ1-3, with TRBD1 matching over 9 bases. Germline-derived CDR1 and CDR2 are SGHVT and SQSDAQ. J was trimmed by 6 bases and V by 4 bases; bases with no gene match: 4. The CDR3 has 14 residues. Looking up the rest from reference TRBV7-4 and TRBJ1-3 gives the full variable domain: GAGVSQSPRYKVAKRGRDVALRCDSISGHVTLYWYRQTLGQGSEVLTYSQSDAQRDKSGRPSGRFSAERPERSVSTLKIQRTEQGDSAVYLCASSSGTGQNTIYFGEGSWLTVV.

V usage is TRBV28 and J usage is TRBJ2-4; unclear D gene. CDR3 length: 14 residues. Germline V lookup: CDR1 MDHEN, CDR2 SYDVKM. With 5 bases removed from V and 9 bases from J, the gap between germline ends came to 17 bases. The CDR3 DNA reads TGTGCCAGCAGTCCGACACTGTCCCGCGGCATTCAGTACTTC. Its translation: CASSPTLSRGIQYF.

The chain has TRBV28 and TRBJ1-3; tentative D call: TRBD1 (6 bases). The CDR3 spans 15 residues. Germline values: CDR1 MDHEN, CDR2 SYDVKM. Trimming shortened V by 4 bases and J by 0 bases, and 10 bases separated the two germline ends. In nucleotides, the CDR3 is TGTGCCAGCAGTTCGTACAGGGACTCTGGAAACACCATATATTTT. Translated: CASSSYRDSGNTIYF. The full variable domain, with the rest looked up from reference TRBV28 and TRBJ1-3, is DVKVTQSSRYLVKRTGEKVFLECVQDMDHENMFWYRQDPGLGLRLIYFSYDVKMKEKGDIPEGYSVSREKKERFSLILESASTNQTSMYLCASSSYRDSGNTIYFGEGSWLTVV.

The chain uses TRBV18 and TRBJ1-2; D not resolved. With 2 bases removed from V and 5 bases from J, the gap between germline ends came to 24 bases. The CDR3 sequence is 18 residues long. CDR1 is KGHSH, CDR2 LQKENI, per germline. CDR3 residues: CASSPSAGRTLLSYGYTF. For the CDR3, the DNA is TGTGCCAGCTCACCATCGGCTGGCCGAACCCTTCTCTCGTATGGCTACACCTTC.

This clonotype was counted a single time. J is TRBJ2-1 and V is TRBV24-1, with D hard to call. Per germline, CDR1 KGHDR and CDR2 SFDVKD. V dropped 2 bases and J dropped 10 bases, with 11 bases sitting between them. This CDR3 is 13 amino acids long. The chain's CDR3 is CATSDSVLKEQFF. The CDR3 bases are TGTGCCACCAGTGATTCAGTCTTAAAAGAGCAGTTCTTC.

In DNA form, the CDR3 reads TGTGCCTGGATTGGGGGGACAGACGGTCTTAGCAATCAGCCCCAGCATTTT. Translating gives CAWIGGTDGLSNQPQHF. The chain joins TRBV30 to TRBJ1-5; the match to TRBD1 covers 7 bases. Germline trimming cut 4 bases from V and 0 bases from J; bases unmatched to any gene: 12. The CDR3 spans 17 residues. The V gene's germline CDR1 is GTSNPN and CDR2 SVGIG (reference sequence).

This chain connects TRBV20-1 to TRBJ2-7; 9 nucleotides line up with TRBD1. V was clipped by 5 bases and J by 7 bases; unmatched bases: 15. CDR3 size: 15 residues. Germline values: CDR1 DFQATT, CDR2 SNEGSKA (reference sequence). CDR3 residues: CSAAKPGTGPWEQYF. DNA for the CDR3: TGCAGTGCTGCGAAGCCCGGGACAGGGCCGTGGGAGCAGTACTTC.

The gene calls are TRBV10-2 and TRBJ2-1; tentative D call: TRBD2 (7 bases). The CDR3 is 15 amino acids. V dropped 4 bases and J dropped 3 bases, with 13 bases sitting between them. Germline V gene data show CDR1 as WSHSY and CDR2 as SAAADI. The chain's CDR3 is CASSGGLADYNEQFF. CDR3 in DNA: TGCGCCAGCAGTGGGGGGCTAGCGGACTACAATGAGCAGTTCTTC.

The gene calls are TRBV18 and TRBJ1-6, with 9 bases fitting TRBD1. Per the germline V gene, CDR1 is KGHSH and CDR2 is LQKENI. There are 14 residues in the CDR3. V lost 10 bases and J lost 8; bases outside the gene matches: 9. The DNA of the CDR3 is TGTGCCACCTCGACAGGGGGGGGATATTCACCCCTCCACTTT. Protein sequence: CATSTGGGYSPLHF.

The table lists this clonotype with a few counts. The rearrangement links TRBV3-1 to TRBJ2-7, with a weak D call TRBD1 (5 bases). The CDR3 extends over 15 amino acids. V lost 2 bases, J lost 2 bases, and 13 bases lay in between. Per germline, CDR1 LGHDT and CDR2 YNNKEL (reference sequence). The CDR3 reads CASSQKSDRPYEQYF. Written as DNA, the CDR3 is TGTGCCAGCAGCCAAAAGTCTGACAGACCCTACGAGCAGTACTTC.

The J gene is TRBJ2-2, the V gene TRBV25-1; D possibly corresponds to TRBD1 (6 bases). The germline gives CDR1 MGHDK, CDR2 SYGVNS. The V gene lost 0 bases and the J gene lost 7 bases, with 12 bases spanning the gap. The CDR3 sequence is 15 residues long. CDR3: CASSEYGTGHGELFF. Here the CDR3 DNA reads TGTGCCAGCAGTGAATACGGGACGGGACACGGGGAGCTGTTTTTT.

A remark on this clonotype: One junction end disagrees with the germline gene, perhaps due to a read error. The CDR3 sequence: CASSLAGWGAQAFF. CDR3 DNA sequence: TGTGCCAGCAGCCTAGCAGGTTGGGGGGCGCAGGCTTTCTTT. The chain employs TRBV7-2 and TRBJ1-1; TRBD1 is a possible D gene (6 bases). The CDR3 has 14 amino acids. CDR1 is SGHTA, CDR2 FQGNSA, per germline.

The chain employs TRBV29-1 and TRBJ2-1; TRBD2 agrees at 10 bases. The length of the CDR3 is 18 residues. V dropped 1 base and J dropped 0; count of bases not matched to a gene: 9. Looked up from germline, CDR1 is SQVTM and CDR2 is ANQGSEA. The CDR3 region has the DNA TGCAGCGTTGAAGGGGTACTAGCGGGGACGAGCTCCTACAATGAGCAGTTCTTC. Translated: CSVEGVLAGTSSYNEQFF.

The CDR3 is CASRQETQYF. The CDR3 DNA follows: TGTGCCAGCAGACAAGAGACCCAGTACTTC. The gene calls are TRBV2 and TRBJ2-5; unclear D gene. Germline lookup yields CDR1 SNHLY and CDR2 FYNNEI. This CDR3 region has 10 residues. The ends were cut back, 6 bases at V and 2 bases at J, with 1 base in the middle.

V gene TRBV7-8 combines with J gene TRBJ2-5, with 7 positions matching TRBD1. J lost 3 bases, V lost 6 bases, and 13 bases had no gene match. CDR3 size: 16 residues. Germline lookup yields CDR1 SGHVS and CDR2 FQNEAQ. The CDR3 DNA reads TGTGCCAGCAGTCCTCTCCGGGACAGCAGTAAAGAGACCCAGTACTTC. Translation: CASSPLRDSSKETQYF. Drawing the rest from reference TRBV7-8 and TRBJ2-5, the complete variable domain is GAGVSQSPRYKVAKRGQDVALRCDPISGHVSLFWYQQALGQGPEFLTYFQNEAQLDKSGLPSDRFFAERPEGSVSTLKIQRTQQEDSAVYLCASSPLRDSSKETQYFGPGTRLLVL.

This clonotype was seen once. The rearrangement joins TRBV20-1 to TRBJ2-1; D unresolved. In germline, CDR1 is DFQATT, CDR2 SNEGSKA (reference sequence). The CDR3 has 14 amino acids. V lost 1 base, J lost 5 bases, and 12 bases lay in between. The CDR3, as DNA: TGCAGTGCTAGAGGCTATCAACTTCACAATGAGCAGTTCTTC. Protein sequence: CSARGYQLHNEQFF.

The chain combines TRBV25-1 with TRBJ2-5, with D hard to call. Germline V CDR1 and CDR2: MGHDK, SYGVNS. The germline V and J ends were trimmed by 3 bases and 7 bases, with 12 bases remaining between them. This CDR3 region has 13 residues. This CDR3 reads CASSEGTRWTQYF. The CDR3 nucleotides are TGTGCCAGCAGTGAGGGTACTCGTTGGACCCAGTACTTC.

J is TRBJ2-1 and V is TRBV19; tentative D call: TRBD2 (5 bases). The CDR3 has 13 amino acids. The V end lost 6 bases, the J end lost 6 bases, and 12 bases lay between the germline ends. The germline V gene has CDR1 LNHDA and CDR2 SQIVND (reference sequence). The CDR3: CASRRGLANEQFF. The CDR3 nucleotides read TGTGCCAGTAGACGCGGACTCGCCAATGAGCAGTTCTTC.